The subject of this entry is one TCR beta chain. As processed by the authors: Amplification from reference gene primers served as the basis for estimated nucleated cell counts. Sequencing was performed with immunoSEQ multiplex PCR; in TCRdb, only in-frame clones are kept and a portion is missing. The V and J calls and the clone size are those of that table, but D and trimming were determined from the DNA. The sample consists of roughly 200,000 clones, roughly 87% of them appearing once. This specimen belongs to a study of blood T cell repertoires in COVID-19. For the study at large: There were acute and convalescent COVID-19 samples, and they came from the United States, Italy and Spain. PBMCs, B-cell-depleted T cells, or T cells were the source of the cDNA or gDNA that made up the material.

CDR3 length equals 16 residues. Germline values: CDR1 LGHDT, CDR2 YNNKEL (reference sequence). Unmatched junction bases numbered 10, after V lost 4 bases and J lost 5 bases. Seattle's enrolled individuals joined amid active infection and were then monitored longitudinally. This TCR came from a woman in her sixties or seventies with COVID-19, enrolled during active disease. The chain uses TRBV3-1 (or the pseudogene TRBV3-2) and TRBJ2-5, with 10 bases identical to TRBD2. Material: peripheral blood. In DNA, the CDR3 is TGTGCCAGCAGCCCCTTAGCGGGGGGCAGTCGGGAGACCCAGTACTTC. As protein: CASSPLAGGSRETQYF.